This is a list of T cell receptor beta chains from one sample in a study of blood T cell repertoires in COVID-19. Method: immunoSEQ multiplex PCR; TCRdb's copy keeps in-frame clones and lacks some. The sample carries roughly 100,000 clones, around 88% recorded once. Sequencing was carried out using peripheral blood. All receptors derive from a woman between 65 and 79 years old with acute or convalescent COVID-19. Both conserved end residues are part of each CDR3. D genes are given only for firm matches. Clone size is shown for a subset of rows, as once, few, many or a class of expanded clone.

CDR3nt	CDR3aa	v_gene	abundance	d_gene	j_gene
TGTGCCAGCAGCCAAAGTGGGACAGAGGCGGACACTGAAGCTTTCTTT	CASSQSGTEADTEAFF	TRBV3-1/TRBV3-2	NA	TRBD1	TRBJ1-1
TGTGCCTGGAGTGTACCAGGCTCCCTAAATCAGCCCCAGCATTTT	CAWSVPGSLNQPQHF	TRBV30	NA	NA	TRBJ1-5
TGTGCCAGCACCCGGGACAGCATATACGAGCAGTACTTC	CASTRDSIYEQYF	TRBV2	NA	TRBD1	TRBJ2-7
TGTGCCAGCAGCACAGGGACTGGCTACACCTTC	CASSTGTGYTF	TRBV7-9	once	NA	TRBJ1-2
TGCGCCAGCAGCCAAAGGGGAGATACGCAGTATTTT	CASSQRGDTQYF	TRBV4-1	NA	NA	TRBJ2-3
TGTGCCAGCAGCGGGACAGGGACGACTGAAGCTTTCTTT	CASSGTGTTEAFF	TRBV5-6	NA	TRBD1	TRBJ1-1
TGTGCCAGCAGCTTAGCTCTGAACACCGGGGAGCTGTTTTTT	CASSLALNTGELFF	TRBV7-6	NA	NA	TRBJ2-2
TGTGCCTGGAGTGTCGGAGGACAGGGGGGTGAAAAACTGTTTTTT	CAWSVGGQGGEKLFF	TRBV30	NA	TRBD1	TRBJ1-4
TGTGCCAGTAGTCCTGGGTGGGCCACTGAAGCTTTCTTT	CASSPGWATEAFF	TRBV19	NA	NA	TRBJ1-1
TGCGCCAGCAGCTTTTCCGCGACAGGGGGGAATGAAAAACTGTTTTTT	CASSFSATGGNEKLFF	TRBV5-1	NA	TRBD1	TRBJ1-4
TGCGCCAGCAGCTTGGAAGGCGGACGGGGGGATACGCAGTATTTT	CASSLEGGRGDTQYF	TRBV5-1	NA	NA	TRBJ2-3
TGCAGCCATACAGGGGGCCAAGAGACCCAGTACTTC	CSHTGGQETQYF	TRBV29-1	NA	TRBD1	TRBJ2-5
TGTGCCAGCAGCCTTAGCGGGAGTAGCACAGATACGCAGTATTTT	CASSLSGSSTDTQYF	TRBV6-4	NA	TRBD2	TRBJ2-3
TGTGCCAGCAGCGCAGGACTAGCGGGAGTTGACACCGGGGAGCTGTTTTTT	CASSAGLAGVDTGELFF	TRBV9	NA	TRBD2	TRBJ2-2
TGTGCCTGGAGTGCCAGGGTGGCTCAGCCCCAGCATTTT	CAWSARVAQPQHF	TRBV30	NA	NA	TRBJ1-5